This TCR beta chain comes out of a study of blood T cell repertoires in COVID-19. The repertoire was sequenced with immunoSEQ multiplex PCR; TCRdb's copy has only in-frame clones and lacks some. Of a few hundred thousand clones listed, around 89% are singletons. The V gene end was trimmed by 0 bases and the J gene end by 12 bases; junction bases not matched to a gene: 5. Germline assignment: CDR1 SGDLS and CDR2 YYNGEE. The CDR3 loop spans 13 amino acids. Participant-given clinical history determined each cohort assignment. This receptor was identified in a woman younger than 30 with acute COVID-19. The J gene is TRBJ2-1, the V gene TRBV9, with 8 bases identical to TRBD1. The sample taken for sequencing was PBMCs or T cells enriched from blood (not recorded which). The CDR3 nucleotides read TGTGCCAGCAGCGTAGGGAAAGGGACAGGGCAGTTCTTC. Amino acid sequence: CASSVGKGTGQFF.